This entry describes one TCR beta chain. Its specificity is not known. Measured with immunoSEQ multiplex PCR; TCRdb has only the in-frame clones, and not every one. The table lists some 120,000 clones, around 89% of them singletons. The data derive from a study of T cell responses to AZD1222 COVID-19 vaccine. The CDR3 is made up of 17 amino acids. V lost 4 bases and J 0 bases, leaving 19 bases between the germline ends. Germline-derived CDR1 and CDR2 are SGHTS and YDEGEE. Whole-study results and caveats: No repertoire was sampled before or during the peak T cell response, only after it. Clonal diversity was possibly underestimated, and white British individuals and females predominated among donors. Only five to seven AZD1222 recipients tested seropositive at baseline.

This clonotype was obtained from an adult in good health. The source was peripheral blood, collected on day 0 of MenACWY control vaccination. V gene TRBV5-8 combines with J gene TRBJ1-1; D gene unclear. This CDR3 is CASSQAGSKTMNTEAFF. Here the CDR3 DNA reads TGTGCCAGCAGCCAGGCGGGGTCAAAGACCATGAACACTGAAGCTTTCTTT. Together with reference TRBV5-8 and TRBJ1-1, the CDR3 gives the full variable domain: EAGVTQSPTHLIKTRGQQATLRCSPISGHTSVYWYQQALGLGLQFLLWYDEGEERNRGNFPPRFSGRQFPNYSSELNVNALELEDSALYLCASSQAGSKTMNTEAFFGQGTRLTVV.